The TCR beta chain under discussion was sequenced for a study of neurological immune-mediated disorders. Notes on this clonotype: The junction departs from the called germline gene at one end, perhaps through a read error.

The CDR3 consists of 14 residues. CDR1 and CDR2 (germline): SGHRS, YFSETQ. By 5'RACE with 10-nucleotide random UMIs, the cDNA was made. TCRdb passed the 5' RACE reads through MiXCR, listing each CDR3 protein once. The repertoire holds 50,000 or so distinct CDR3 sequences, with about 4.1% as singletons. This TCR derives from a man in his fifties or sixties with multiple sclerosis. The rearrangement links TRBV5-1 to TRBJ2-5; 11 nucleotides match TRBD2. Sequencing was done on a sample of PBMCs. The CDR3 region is CTSSPRTSGETQYF. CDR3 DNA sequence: TGCACCAGCAGCCCAAGGACTAGCGGGGAGACCCAGTACTTC. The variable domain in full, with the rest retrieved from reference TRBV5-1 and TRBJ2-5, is KAGVTQTPRYLIKTRGQQVTLSCSPISGHRSVSWYQQTPGQGLQFLFEYFSETQRNKGNFPGRFSGRQFSNSRSEMNVSTLELGDSALYLCTSSPRTSGETQYFGPGTRLLVL.